These T cell receptor beta chains were read from a single sample in a study of cytomegalovirus exposure and HLA in healthy donors. Here immunoSEQ multiplex PCR was the method, and the copy in TCRdb shows in-frame clones only, minus some. This sample yields tens of thousands of clones, of which about 84% are seen a single time; approximately 1.3% belongs to the top ten. Material: PBMCs. These receptors were obtained from a female donor in good health and CMV-seronegative. The CDR3 runs from the conserved cysteine through the conserved F or W. D genes are given only for firm matches. The size of a clone is reported for some rows only, either as once, few or many, or as a class for expanded clones.

CDR3 protein	CDR3 DNA	V gene	J gene	clone size	D gene
CASSLAADKHNEQFF	TGTGCCAGCAGCTTGGCCGCGGACAAGCACAATGAGCAGTTCTTC	TRBV5-4	TRBJ2-1	NA	NA
CASSQLSGGARETQYF	TGCGCCAGCAGCCAACTTAGCGGGGGGGCCAGGGAGACCCAGTACTTC	TRBV4-1	TRBJ2-5	NA	TRBD2
CATSRDQSGGRMEGEAFF	TGTGCCACCAGCAGAGATCAATCTGGAGGCCGAATGGAGGGTGAAGCTTTCTTT	TRBV15	TRBJ1-1	NA	NA
CASSFEQGLPNTEAFF	TGTGCCAGCAGTTTCGAGCAGGGGCTCCCGAACACTGAAGCTTTCTTT	TRBV27	TRBJ1-1	few	NA
CATSSWTLYSGNTIYF	TGTGCCACCAGCTCATGGACACTTTACTCTGGAAACACCATATATTTT	TRBV15	TRBJ1-3	NA	NA
CASSSRVSYGYTF	TGTGCCAGCAGTTCACGGGTCAGCTATGGCTACACCTTC	TRBV27	TRBJ1-2	NA	NA
CASSLGGRGVGYTF	TGTGCCAGCAGCTTAGGGGGGCGTGGTGTGGGCTACACCTTC	TRBV7-2	TRBJ1-2	NA	NA
CASRLAAGGDTQYF	TGTGCCAGCAGGCTAGCGGCGGGTGGGGATACGCAGTATTTT	TRBV6-5	TRBJ2-3	NA	TRBD2
CASSQWGGGDTQYF	TGTGCCAGTAGCCAATGGGGGGGTGGGGATACGCAGTATTTT	TRBV19	TRBJ2-3	NA	TRBD2
CASSLEARGCTF	TGTGCCAGCAGCTTAGAGGCTAGGGGGTGTACCTTC	TRBV7-9	TRBJ1-2	NA	NA
CASSPDRHGPQHF	TGTGCCAGCTCACCGGACAGGCATGGGCCCCAGCATTTT	TRBV18	TRBJ1-5	NA	TRBD1
CASSEGGGTDTQYF	TGTGCCAGCAGTGAAGGGGGCGGCACAGATACGCAGTATTTT	TRBV6-4	TRBJ2-3	NA	TRBD1
CASSLALRGSGNQPQHF	TGTGCCAGCAGCTTAGCGTTAAGGGGGTCGGGCAATCAGCCCCAGCATTTT	TRBV7-8	TRBJ1-5	NA	NA
CASMAAAEGQPQHF	TGTGCCAGCATGGCGGCAGCCGAGGGTCAGCCCCAGCATTTT	TRBV6-1	TRBJ1-5	NA	NA
CASNWQGGNQPQHF	TGTGCCAGTAATTGGCAGGGTGGGAATCAGCCCCAGCATTTT	TRBV19	TRBJ1-5	once	NA
CAWSVGTPTEAFF	TGTGCCTGGAGTGTGGGGACTCCTACTGAAGCTTTCTTT	TRBV30	TRBJ1-1	NA	NA
CASSDLGTGPPGYTF	TGTGCCAGCAGTGACCTCGGGACAGGGCCCCCTGGCTACACCTTC	TRBV25-1	TRBJ1-2	NA	TRBD1
CASSERRVDQPQHF	TGTGCCAGCAGTGAACGCAGGGTGGATCAGCCCCAGCATTTT	TRBV6-1	TRBJ1-5	NA	NA
CASSRTGGNEKLFF	TGCGCCAGCAGCCGGACAGGGGGTAATGAAAAACTGTTTTTT	TRBV5-1	TRBJ1-4	NA	TRBD1
CARVTGGSYGYTF	TGTGCCAGAGTAACGGGGGGTAGCTATGGCTACACCTTC	TRBV27	TRBJ1-2	NA	NA
CASIIQGGGYGYTF	TGTGCCAGCATAATACAGGGGGGTGGCTATGGCTACACCTTC	TRBV5-4	TRBJ1-2	NA	TRBD1
CASSIVEYSPLHF	TGTGCCAGTAGTATCGTGGAGTATTCACCCCTCCACTTT	TRBV19	TRBJ1-6	NA	NA
CASSRDPGQGGGEQYF	TGTGCCAGCAGCCGAGACCCGGGACAGGGAGGAGGCGAGCAGTACTTC	TRBV4-2	TRBJ2-7	NA	TRBD1
CASRRQLNTGELFF	TGTGCCAGCAGGAGACAGCTGAACACCGGGGAGCTGTTTTTT	TRBV6-5	TRBJ2-2	NA	NA
CASSYSRSSGGAQYF	TGTGCCAGCAGTTACTCGAGGTCTAGCGGGGGCGCGCAGTATTTT	TRBV6-5	TRBJ2-3	NA	TRBD2
CASSQATRGNREGYTF	TGTGCCAGCAGTCAAGCCACAAGGGGAAATCGCGAAGGCTACACCTTC	TRBV27	TRBJ1-2	NA	NA
CASSLERGNPFRQPQHF	TGTGCCAGCAGCTTAGAACGGGGTAACCCCTTCCGCCAGCCCCAGCATTTT	TRBV7-8	TRBJ1-5	NA	NA
CASSLGQGRQAFF	TGCGCCAGCAGCCTGGGACAGGGGCGACAAGCTTTCTTT	TRBV4-1	TRBJ1-1	NA	TRBD1
CASGLEWTANTEAFF	TGTGCTAGTGGTTTGGAGTGGACAGCGAACACTGAAGCTTTCTTT	TRBV12-5	TRBJ1-1	NA	NA
CSLGGDYGYTF	TGCAGTCTAGGGGGTGACTATGGCTACACCTTC	TRBV29-1	TRBJ1-2	NA	NA
CASSTRDRNTGELFF	TGTGCCAGTAGTACCCGAGACAGAAACACCGGGGAGCTGTTTTTT	TRBV19	TRBJ2-2	few	NA
CAISAGDRFSYEQYF	TGTGCCATCAGTGCTGGGGACAGATTCTCCTACGAGCAGTACTTC	TRBV10-3	TRBJ2-7	NA	TRBD1
CASSPPGVQGSPLHF	TGTGCCAGCTCACCTCCGGGAGTGCAGGGATCACCCCTCCACTTT	TRBV18	TRBJ1-6	NA	NA
CAGGQGVLNTEAFF	TGTGCCGGGGGACAGGGGGTCTTGAACACTGAAGCTTTCTTT	TRBV6-1	TRBJ1-1	NA	TRBD1
CASSDRDRLNTEAFF	TGTGCCAGTAGTGACCGGGACAGGCTGAACACTGAAGCTTTCTTT	TRBV19	TRBJ1-1	NA	TRBD1
CASSYHTAGETQYF	TGTGCCAGCAGCTACCACACGGCGGGAGAGACCCAGTACTTC	TRBV9	TRBJ2-5	NA	NA
CASSPSGDSPLHF	TGTGCCAGCAGCCCCTCGGGGGATTCACCCCTCCACTTT	TRBV25-1	TRBJ1-6	few	NA
CAGTGGYTEAFF	TGTGCCGGGACAGGGGGGTATACTGAAGCTTTCTTT	TRBV30	TRBJ1-1	NA	TRBD1
CASADYSGGTGFTEAFF	TGTGCCAGCGCCGATTACTCAGGTGGGACAGGGTTTACTGAAGCTTTCTTT	TRBV4-2	TRBJ1-1	NA	TRBD1
CASSSGTGNEKLFF	TGTGCCAGCAGTTCCGGGACAGGGAATGAAAAACTGTTTTTT	TRBV6-6	TRBJ1-4	NA	TRBD1
CASSPREVLNLYGYTF	TGTGCCAGCAGCCCTCGAGAGGTTCTAAATCTCTATGGCTACACCTTC	TRBV27	TRBJ1-2	NA	NA
CASSLFRALGGNTIYF	TGTGCCAGTAGTCTATTCAGGGCGCTCGGGGGAAACACCATATATTTT	TRBV19	TRBJ1-3	NA	NA
CASRRTGSNYGYTF	TGTGCCAGCAGACGGACAGGGTCTAACTATGGCTACACCTTC	TRBV9	TRBJ1-2	NA	TRBD1
CASSQDPTRGANLYSNQPQHF	TGCGCCAGCAGCCAAGATCCTACTCGGGGGGCGAACCTTTATAGCAATCAGCCCCAGCATTTT	TRBV4-1	TRBJ1-5	NA	NA
CASSLEGMSGNTIYF	TGTGCCAGCAGCTTAGAGGGGATGTCTGGAAACACCATATATTTT	TRBV13	TRBJ1-3	once	NA
CASTERGANYGYTF	TGTGCCAGCACCGAACGGGGGGCCAACTATGGCTACACCTTC	TRBV6-6	TRBJ1-2	NA	NA
CASSVEVDGAYEQYF	TGTGCCAGCAGCGTAGAGGTCGATGGGGCGTACGAGCAGTACTTC	TRBV9	TRBJ2-7	NA	NA
CASSPRGLNTEAFF	TGTGCCAGCAGCCCCAGGGGTCTGAACACTGAAGCTTTCTTT	TRBV7-9	TRBJ1-1	NA	NA
CASSLGRDCGYTF	TGTGCTAGCAGCTTAGGGAGGGATTGTGGCTACACCTTC	TRBV7-2	TRBJ1-2	NA	NA
CASSLTGSNEKLFF	TGTGCCAGCAGCTTGACAGGGAGTAATGAAAAACTGTTTTTT	TRBV5-8	TRBJ1-4	NA	NA